The T cell receptor beta chain under discussion was sequenced for a study of OX40 agonist ivuxolimab in advanced cancers. Study results and limitations: At 0.1 to 3.0 mg/kg and by week 6, CD4+ and CD8+ T cells in the blood had expanded clonally.

Generated by immunoSEQ multiplex PCR, the TCRdb table keeps only in-frame clones and is missing some. The data show 70,000 to 95,000 clones, with 85% to 95% seen just once and around 0.75% held by the top ten. On this clone itself: The antigen is unknown.

This TCR came from an adult with an advanced solid tumor such as melanoma, head and neck, liver or kidney cancer. The sequencing used CD4+ or CD8+ T cells sorted from blood, collected in a trial of the OX40 agonist ivuxolimab.

CDR3 amino acids: CASSLSRGDMSSYEQYF. CDR3 DNA: TGTGCCAGCAGTTTATCCCGCGGAGACATGAGCTCCTACGAGCAGTACTTC. The genes are TRBV28 and TRBJ2-7; D is undetermined. Trimming removed 1 base from V and 0 bases from J, with 16 bases in between. CDR3 length: 17 amino acids. CDR1 and CDR2 (germline): MDHEN, SYDVKM. The full variable domain, its missing parts supplied by reference TRBV28 and TRBJ2-7, is DVKVTQSSRYLVKRTGEKVFLECVQDMDHENMFWYRQDPGLGLRLIYFSYDVKMKEKGDIPEGYSVSREKKERFSLILESASTNQTSMYLCASSLSRGDMSSYEQYFGPGTRLTVT.